Presented here are 32 T cell receptor beta chains from one specimen sequenced in a study of shared T cell receptors in the human thymus. Here immunoSEQ multiplex PCR was the method, and the copy in TCRdb shows in-frame clones only, minus some. The repertoire holds around 340,000 clones, with approximately 95% as singletons. The sequencing input was thymocytes. Receptors were obtained from a human donor.

The rearrangement links TRBV13 to TRBJ1-2, with TRBD1 matching 7 bases. The ends lost 5 bases at V and 3 bases at J; junction bases unmatched: 12. The germline V gene has CDR1 PRHDT and CDR2 FYEKMQ (reference sequence). CDR3 size: 16 residues. The CDR3 loop is CASSLPTTGTDYGYTF. The CDR3 DNA sequence: TGTGCCAGCAGCCTACCTACGACCGGGACAGACTATGGCTACACCTTC.

This clone was observed a handful of times. This chain joins TRBV5-6 and TRBJ1-2; tentative D call: TRBD1 (5 bases). The ends were cut back, 0 bases at V and 3 bases at J, with 24 bases in the middle. The CDR3 is made up of 19 amino acids. Germline CDR1 SGHDT, CDR2 YYEEEE. The CDR3 nucleotides are TGTGCCAGCAGCTTGGAAGTTGGGGCAGGGAGCGGCAAGCACTATGGCTACACCTTC. This codes for CASSLEVGAGSGKHYGYTF.

The V call is TRBV4-3, the J call TRBJ2-6; TRBD1 might be the D (6 bases). V was clipped by 0 bases and J by 0 bases, with 24 bases between them. This CDR3 has 22 residues. Germline CDR1 and CDR2: LGHNA and YSLEER. CDR3 nucleotides: TGCGCCAGCAGCCAAGAGGTGAGCAGGGGCTGGCTCCAATACTCTGGGGCCAACGTCCTGACTTTC. Translation gives CASSQEVSRGWLQYSGANVLTF.

The rearrangement uses TRBV7-9 and TRBJ2-7; either TRBD1 or TRBD2 may supply D (5 bases each). CDR3 length equals 16 residues. With 4 bases removed from V and 2 bases from J, the gap between germline ends came to 18 bases. Germline values: CDR1 SEHNR, CDR2 FQNEAQ (reference sequence). The CDR3 region is CASSSPGTPKPYEQYF. The CDR3 coding sequence is TGTGCCAGCAGCTCCCCCGGGACCCCTAAACCCTACGAGCAGTACTTC.

The chain couples TRBV18 to TRBJ2-2; 8 positions agree with TRBD2. The germline V gene has CDR1 KGHSH and CDR2 LQKENI. This CDR3 contains 16 residues. V was pared by 3 bases and J by 4 bases, with 7 bases of the junction left unmatched. The CDR3 bases are TGTGCCAGCTCACCGCCGGGAGGGATGGGCACCGGGGAGCTGTTTTTT. Protein product: CASSPPGGMGTGELFF. Combining the CDR3 with reference TRBV18 and TRBJ2-2 gives the whole variable domain NAGVMQNPRHLVRRRGQEARLRCSPMKGHSHVYWYRQLPEEGLKFMVYLQKENIIDESGMPKERFSAEFPKEGPSILRIQQVVRGDSAAYFCASSPPGGMGTGELFFGEGSRLTVL.

This clone was seen a single time. The germline gene is not matched at one end of the junction; a read error may be the cause. The V call is TRBV27, the J call TRBJ1-2, with TRBD1 as a possible D gene (5 bases). Germline V gene sequence: CDR1 MNHEY, CDR2 SMNVEV (reference sequence). The CDR3 loop spans 15 amino acids. For the CDR3, the DNA is TGTGCCAGCAGTTTCGGGAACAGGTCTAATTATGGCTACACCTTC. Its translation is CASSFGNRSNYGYTF.

The rearrangement links TRBV7-9 to TRBJ1-2; D remains ambiguous. CDR3 size: 19 residues. Per the germline V gene, CDR1 is SEHNR and CDR2 is FQNEAQ (reference sequence). V was pared by 3 bases and J by 1 base, with 24 bases between. The CDR3 protein is CASSFIDPPTVSNNYGYTF. In nucleotides, the CDR3 is TGTGCCAGCAGCTTTATTGACCCCCCCACAGTTTCGAATAACTATGGCTACACCTTC.

The V gene is TRBV25-1, the J gene TRBJ2-7, with 9 bases lining up with TRBD1. Germline CDR1 and CDR2: MGHDK and SYGVNS. The CDR3 covers 18 residues. V shed 3 bases, J shed 0 bases, and the junction held 12 bases outside the gene matches. The CDR3 bases are TGTGCCAGCAGTGAGCATATTTCCGGGACAGGGAGCTCCTACGAGCAGTACTTC. Protein product: CASSEHISGTGSSYEQYF.

The CDR3: CASSRDNEQFF. The CDR3 region has the DNA TGTGCCAGTAGTAGGGACAATGAGCAGTTCTTC. This chain uses TRBV19 with TRBJ2-1; D gene ambiguous. The V end was cut by 4 bases, the J end by 5 bases, with 3 bases between. Germline V gives CDR1 LNHDA, CDR2 SQIVND (reference sequence). This CDR3 has 11 amino acids.

V usage is TRBV19 and J usage is TRBJ2-4; perhaps TRBD2 as D (5 bases). V was cut by 5 bases and J by 15 bases, with 20 bases left in between. The CDR3 totals 13 residues. The germline V gene encodes CDR1 LNHDA and CDR2 SQIVND (reference sequence). The CDR3 spells CASSPGPLGGPYF. The CDR3 coding sequence is TGTGCCAGTAGTCCCGGGCCACTCGGAGGCCCGTACTTC.

The chain carries TRBV5-1 and TRBJ2-7; no clear D. The CDR3 is made up of 15 amino acids. The germline V gene encodes CDR1 SGHRS and CDR2 YFSETQ. V was shortened by 2 bases and J by 0 bases, with 12 bases between the two germline ends. Here the CDR3 reads CASSFTSHDSYEQYF. As DNA, the CDR3 is TGCGCCAGCAGCTTCACCTCCCATGACTCCTACGAGCAGTACTTC.

CDR3 amino acids: CASSQPTGSSYNEQFF. CDR3 in DNA: TGCGCCAGCAGCCAACCGACTGGGAGCTCCTACAATGAGCAGTTCTTC. The V call is TRBV4-1, the J call TRBJ2-1; D perhaps matches TRBD2 (5 bases). This CDR3 has 16 residues. The V and J ends lost 2 bases and 0 bases respectively, with 11 bases between them. Germline loops: CDR1 MGHRA, CDR2 YSYEKL.

The genes are TRBV30 and TRBJ1-5; D unresolved. Germline values: CDR1 GTSNPN, CDR2 SVGIG (reference sequence). This CDR3 region has 15 residues. Trimming took 3 bases from V and 2 from J, leaving 14 bases between them. The CDR3 protein is CAWRGHGVGNQPQHF. The DNA for the CDR3 is TGTGCCTGGAGGGGCCATGGCGTTGGCAATCAGCCCCAGCATTTT.

This sequence joins TRBV19 and TRBJ2-7; weak D call: TRBD2 (6 bases). CDR1 is LNHDA, CDR2 SQIVND, per germline (reference sequence). The V end was cut by 5 bases, the J end by 3 bases, with 11 bases between. The CDR3 length is 13 residues. Here the CDR3 reads CASSDGLIYEQYF. Written as DNA, the CDR3 is TGTGCCAGTAGTGACGGACTAATCTACGAGCAGTACTTC.

The chain combines TRBV7-6 with TRBJ2-7, with 10 bases aligning to TRBD2. The CDR3 extends over 15 amino acids. The V and J ends lost 1 base and 6 bases, in that order; junction bases with no gene match: 6. The germline V gene has CDR1 SGHVS and CDR2 FNYEAQ. The CDR3 loop is CASSLGASGSGEQYF. CDR3 DNA sequence: TGTGCCAGCAGCTTAGGAGCTAGCGGGAGTGGCGAGCAGTACTTC.

The J gene is TRBJ1-1, the V gene TRBV5-4; the match to TRBD1 covers 9 bases. Germline loops: CDR1 SGHNT, CDR2 YYREEE (reference sequence). V trimming: 5 bases; J trimming: 1 base; junction bases outside the gene matches: 3. The CDR3 runs 14 residues. For the CDR3, the DNA is TGTGCCAGCAGGGGGGACAGGGAGAACACTGAAGCTTTCTTT. Translating it yields CASRGDRENTEAFF.

The gene calls are TRBV5-6 and TRBJ2-1; no definite D call. V was trimmed by 2 bases and J by 3 bases, leaving 9 bases between them. Germline CDR1 is SGHDT and CDR2 is YYEEEE. The CDR3 is made up of 14 amino acids. CDR3 amino acids: CASSLLVHYNEQFF. CDR3 sequence (DNA): TGTGCCAGCAGCTTATTGGTCCACTACAATGAGCAGTTCTTC.

The V call is TRBV7-2, the J call TRBJ2-2; maybe TRBD2 (5 bases). The CDR3 spans 16 residues. V gave up 1 base and J gave up 6 bases, with 15 bases separating them. Germline V CDR1 and CDR2: SGHTA, FQGNSA. The DNA of the CDR3 is TGTGCCAGCAGCTTAGAATTGGCTAGGCGGGCCGGGGAGCTGTTTTTT. It yields the protein CASSLELARRAGELFF.

The chain links TRBV5-1 to TRBJ2-1, with 7 bases identical to TRBD2. Germline assignment: CDR1 SGHRS and CDR2 YFSETQ. V trimming: 4 bases; J trimming: 1 base; junction bases outside the gene matches: 2. CDR3 length equals 14 residues. CDR3 in amino acids: CASSPAGSYNEQFF. As DNA, the CDR3 is TGCGCCAGCAGCCCAGCGGGATCCTACAATGAGCAGTTCTTC. Drawing the rest from reference TRBV5-1 and TRBJ2-1, the complete variable domain is KAGVTQTPRYLIKTRGQQVTLSCSPISGHRSVSWYQQTPGQGLQFLFEYFSETQRNKGNFPGRFSGRQFSNSRSEMNVSTLELGDSALYLCASSPAGSYNEQFFGPGTRLTVL.

The rearrangement uses TRBV28 and TRBJ2-7; 14 bases map to TRBD2. The ends lost 5 bases at V and 4 bases at J; junction bases unmatched: 13. The CDR3 sequence is 18 residues long. Germline V gene lookup returns CDR1 MDHEN and CDR2 SYDVKM. As DNA, the CDR3 is TGTGCCAGCAGTCCCAACTATGGGACTAGCGGGAGAAGGTACGAGCAGTACTTC. It codes for CASSPNYGTSGRRYEQYF.

The V call is TRBV28, the J call TRBJ1-3; tentative D call: TRBD1 (5 bases). CDR1 MDHEN and CDR2 SYDVKM come from the germline V gene. This CDR3 is 16 amino acids long. V was pared by 4 bases and J by 4 bases, with 17 bases between. DNA of the CDR3: TGTGCCAGCAGTTCCGGGGCCCTATCCCCAGGAAACACCATATATTTT. Its translation is CASSSGALSPGNTIYF.

V usage is TRBV6-1 and J usage is TRBJ2-5, with no clear D. In germline, CDR1 is MNHNS, CDR2 SASEGT. V was clipped by 1 base and J by 3 bases, with 18 bases between them. The CDR3 sequence is 17 residues long. CDR3 residues: CASSEECLGRSEETQYF. CDR3 DNA sequence: TGTGCCAGCAGTGAAGAGTGTCTTGGGCGGTCCGAAGAGACCCAGTACTTC.

With regard to this clone: Compared with germline, one end of the junction differs, possibly owing to a read error. The J gene is TRBJ2-1, the V gene TRBV7-7; D remains unclear. This CDR3 is built from 15 residues. Germline lookup yields CDR1 SSHAT and CDR2 FNYEAQ (reference sequence). Here the CDR3 DNA reads TGTGCTAGCAGCCCCTCCAGTGGCTCCTACAATGAGCAGTTCTTC. It encodes CASSPSSGSYNEQFF.

CDR3 residues: CAWSGRGIYGYTF. The CDR3 DNA follows: TGTGCCTGGAGTGGCAGGGGGATTTATGGCTACACCTTC. The chain couples TRBV30 to TRBJ1-2; 7 bases are shared with TRBD1. V lost 1 base to trimming and J lost 5 bases; unmatched junction nucleotides: 4. The germline CDR1 and CDR2 sequences are GTSNPN and SVGIG (reference sequence). The CDR3 contains 13 residues.

CDR3 sequence reads: CASSFWQNSYNEQFF. DNA of the CDR3: TGTGCCAGCAGTTTCTGGCAGAACTCCTACAATGAGCAGTTCTTC. The V call is TRBV28, the J call TRBJ2-1; D gene unclear. The length of the CDR3 is 15 residues. Trimming stripped 3 bases from V and 0 bases from J, with 9 bases between. The germline gives CDR1 MDHEN, CDR2 SYDVKM.

The chain employs TRBV2 and TRBJ1-3; 8 nucleotides match TRBD1. The CDR3 is made up of 19 amino acids. The V and J ends lost 0 bases and 0 bases, in that order; junction bases with no gene match: 10. CDR1 is SNHLY, CDR2 FYNNEI, per germline. The CDR3 sequence is CASSEALPGQVTSGNTIYF. CDR3 DNA sequence: TGTGCCAGCAGTGAAGCGCTTCCGGGACAGGTAACCTCTGGAAACACCATATATTTT.

A remark on this clone: In the same sample, other DNA sequences code for this CDR3. The rearrangement uses TRBV30 and TRBJ2-5, with D maybe TRBD1 (6 bases). The CDR3 is 13 amino acids. Looked up from germline, CDR1 is GTSNPN and CDR2 is SVGIG (reference sequence). V lost 0 bases, J lost 4 bases, and 9 bases lay in between. CDR3 protein: CAWSVRGGETQYF. CDR3 nucleotide sequence: TGTGCCTGGAGTGTGAGAGGGGGAGAGACCCAGTACTTC.

The chain couples TRBV7-2 to TRBJ2-7; 8 positions match TRBD2. CDR1 is SGHTA, CDR2 FQGNSA, per germline. CDR3 length: 15 amino acids. V lost 5 bases to trimming and J lost 2 bases; unmatched junction nucleotides: 8. CDR3 region: CASSNETSAAYEQYF. The CDR3 DNA reads TGTGCCAGCAGCAACGAGACTAGCGCGGCCTACGAGCAGTACTTC.

The chain has TRBV4-1 and TRBJ2-7, with D possibly TRBD1 on 5 matching bases. Deletions cut 4 bases from V and 7 bases from J, with 11 bases between. Germline CDR1 and CDR2: MGHRA and YSYEKL. The CDR3 loop spans 12 amino acids. CDR3 protein: CASSRREGEQYF. The DNA for the CDR3 is TGCGCCAGCAGCCGCAGGGAAGGGGAGCAGTACTTC.

The chain joins TRBV6-4 to TRBJ2-7; TRBD1 agrees at 8 bases. The J segment lost 5 bases and the V segment lost 3 bases, leaving 15 bases of the junction unmatched. The CDR3 extends over 17 amino acids. Looked up from germline, CDR1 is MRHNA and CDR2 is SNTAGT. The CDR3 sequence is CASSEAGPGQARDEQYF. CDR3 DNA sequence: TGTGCCAGCAGTGAAGCTGGACCGGGACAGGCTCGGGACGAGCAGTACTTC.

The rearrangement links TRBV6-5 to TRBJ2-2, with a tentative D call TRBD1 (6 bases). V was pared by 6 bases and J by 0 bases, with 11 bases between. Germline CDR1 MNHEY, CDR2 SVGAGI. The length of the CDR3 is 15 residues. CDR3 in amino acids: CASSWDNSNTGELFF. CDR3 in DNA: TGTGCCAGCAGCTGGGACAACTCGAACACCGGGGAGCTGTTTTTT.

The chain joins TRBV10-3 to TRBJ1-5; TRBD1 is a possible D gene (5 bases). Trimming removed 4 bases at V and 1 base at J, with 20 bases between. Looked up from germline, CDR1 is ENHRY and CDR2 is SYGVKD. This CDR3 contains 18 residues. The CDR3 region is CAISVRRASGLSNQPQHF. CDR3 in DNA: TGTGCCATCAGTGTCCGCAGGGCGAGTGGTCTGAGCAATCAGCCCCAGCATTTT.